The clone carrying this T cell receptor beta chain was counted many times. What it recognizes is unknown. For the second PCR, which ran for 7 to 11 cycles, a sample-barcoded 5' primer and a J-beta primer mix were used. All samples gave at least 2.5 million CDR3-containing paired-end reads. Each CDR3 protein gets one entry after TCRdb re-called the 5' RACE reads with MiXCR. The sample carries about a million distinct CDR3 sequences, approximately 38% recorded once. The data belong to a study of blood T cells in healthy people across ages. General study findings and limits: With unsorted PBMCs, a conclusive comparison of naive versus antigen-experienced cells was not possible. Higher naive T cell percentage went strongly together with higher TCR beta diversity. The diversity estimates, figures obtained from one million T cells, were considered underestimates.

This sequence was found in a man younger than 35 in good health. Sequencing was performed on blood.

For the CDR3, the DNA is TGTGCCAGCAGCCCAGGGCGGGATGAAGCTTTCTTT. Its protein is CASSPGRDEAFF. J is TRBJ1-1 and V is TRBV3-1, with D possibly TRBD1 on 5 matching bases. Germline-derived CDR1 and CDR2 are LGHDT and YNNKEL (reference sequence). The CDR3 extends over 12 amino acids. Trimming shortened V by 4 bases and J by 7 bases, and 10 bases separated the two germline ends.